One and the same sample provided the 28 T cell receptor beta chains below, sequenced in a study of blood T cell repertoires in COVID-19. Repertoires were generated with immunoSEQ multiplex PCR, while TCRdb's copy carries only in-frame clones and drops some. The sample includes fewer than 110,000 clones, roughly 88% seen only once; the top ten take around 7%. The sequenced material came from peripheral blood. The receptors come from a man in his forties or fifties with active or convalescent COVID-19.

This rearrangement joins TRBV28 to TRBJ1-1; 9 bases align to TRBD1. The CDR3 consists of 13 residues. V lost 1 base to trimming and J lost 7 bases; unmatched junction nucleotides: 1. Germline CDR1 MDHEN, CDR2 SYDVKM. The CDR3 sequence: CASSLLTGGEAFF. The CDR3 DNA reads TGTGCCAGCAGTTTATTGACAGGGGGTGAAGCTTTCTTT. Based on the CDR3 plus reference TRBV28 and TRBJ1-1, the full variable domain is DVKVTQSSRYLVKRTGEKVFLECVQDMDHENMFWYRQDPGLGLRLIYFSYDVKMKEKGDIPEGYSVSREKKERFSLILESASTNQTSMYLCASSLLTGGEAFFGQGTRLTVV.

This chain links TRBV3-1 (or the pseudogene TRBV3-2) with TRBJ2-4; D may be TRBD2 (5 bases). Trimming pared 0 bases from V and 0 bases from J, leaving 12 bases between. The CDR3 consists of 17 residues. Germline-derived CDR1 and CDR2 are LGHDT and YNNKEL (reference sequence). The CDR3 DNA reads TGTGCCAGCAGCCAAGAAGGGCGGGCGATAGCCAAAAACATTCAGTACTTC. Its translation is CASSQEGRAIAKNIQYF.

The chain recombines TRBV29-1 with TRBJ1-1; 8 bases map to TRBD1. With V trimmed by 6 bases and J by 1 base, 4 bases remained unmatched. The CDR3 runs 13 residues. CDR1 and CDR2 (germline): SQVTM, ANQGSEA. CDR3 sequence (DNA): TGCAGCGTCCGGACAGGGAGGAACACTGAAGCTTTCTTT. It is translated as CSVRTGRNTEAFF.

This chain connects TRBV29-1 to TRBJ2-7; 8 nucleotides match TRBD1. Germline values: CDR1 SQVTM, CDR2 ANQGSEA. The CDR3 extends over 14 amino acids. Unmatched junction bases numbered 11, after V lost 3 bases and J lost 7 bases. CDR3 protein: CSVDAGQGHLEQYF. CDR3 nucleotides: TGCAGCGTTGATGCAGGACAGGGACATTTGGAGCAGTACTTC.

The chain uses TRBV12-3 or TRBV12-4 and TRBJ1-1; no firm D call. V shed 8 bases and J shed 4 bases, with 11 bases lying between them. The CDR3 extends over 12 amino acids. This CDR3 is CASWLHSTEAFF. The CDR3 DNA reads TGTGCCAGCTGGCTCCACAGCACTGAAGCTTTCTTT.

The J gene is TRBJ2-7, the V gene TRBV9, with D tentatively TRBD2 (7 bases). CDR3 size: 16 residues. Germline assignment: CDR1 SGDLS and CDR2 YYNGEE. Trimming took 0 bases from V and 4 from J, leaving 17 bases between them. CDR3 bases: TGTGCCAGCAGCGTAGTGGGGGCGGGAGTGGGATACGAGCAGTACTTC. This sequence encodes CASSVVGAGVGYEQYF.

This chain uses TRBV6-2 or TRBV6-3 with TRBJ2-5; 7 positions agree with TRBD2. Germline V CDR1 and CDR2: MNHEY, SVGEGT. This CDR3 is 14 amino acids long. V was pared by 6 bases and J by 1 base, with 5 bases of the junction left unmatched. This chain's CDR3 is CASSLSGSQETQYF. CDR3 nucleotide sequence: TGTGCCAGCAGCCTTAGCGGGTCCCAAGAGACCCAGTACTTC.

The V and J genes are TRBV10-1 and TRBJ1-1; maybe TRBD1 (6 bases). V was cut by 3 bases and J by 2 bases, with 7 bases left in between. The CDR3 runs to 13 residues. Germline lookup yields CDR1 WNHNN and CDR2 SYGVQD (reference sequence). DNA for the CDR3: TGCGCCAGCAGTGAACAGGGAAACACTGAAGCTTTCTTT. Protein product: CASSEQGNTEAFF.

The chain links TRBV28 to TRBJ2-1, with TRBD1 matching over 9 bases. Germline loops: CDR1 MDHEN, CDR2 SYDVKM. CDR3 length: 14 amino acids. V was clipped by 0 bases and J by 9 bases; unmatched bases: 3. The CDR3: CASSLWGQGVEQFF. For the CDR3, the DNA is TGTGCCAGCAGTTTATGGGGACAGGGTGTTGAGCAGTTCTTC.

This chain joins TRBV29-1 and TRBJ1-1; D gene uncertain. Trimming cost V 7 bases and J 1 base, with 7 bases left between them. The germline gives CDR1 SQVTM, CDR2 ANQGSEA. This CDR3 is built from 11 residues. CDR3 in DNA: TGCAGCGCCCACAGGAACACTGAAGCTTTCTTT. This gives the protein CSAHRNTEAFF. Complete variable domain (other parts from reference TRBV29-1 and TRBJ1-1): SAVISQKPSRDICQRGTSLTIQCQVDSQVTMMFWYRQQPGQSLTLIATANQGSEATYESGFVIDKFPISRPNLTFSTLTVSNMSPEDSSIYLCSAHRNTEAFFGQGTRLTVV.

The rearrangement uses TRBV18 and TRBJ1-5; D not resolved. The CDR3 covers 15 residues. V lost 3 bases and J lost 5, with 14 bases in between. From germline, CDR1 is KGHSH and CDR2 LQKENI. The DNA of the CDR3 is TGTGCCAGCTCACCCGTGGGAGCTCGGGATCAGCCCCAGCATTTT. This translates into CASSPVGARDQPQHF.

The CDR3 nucleotides read TGCGCCAGCAGCCAAGGCGGACAGCAGTATGAAAAACTGTTTTTT. It encodes CASSQGGQQYEKLFF. The chain joins TRBV4-1 to TRBJ1-4; possible D gene TRBD1, 6 bases. Trimming pared 1 base from V and 6 bases from J, leaving 12 bases between. The CDR3 sequence is 15 residues long. The germline V gene encodes CDR1 MGHRA and CDR2 YSYEKL.

This clone was observed once. V usage is TRBV5-4 and J usage is TRBJ1-1; 11 positions agree with TRBD1. This CDR3 spans 17 amino acids. Germline V gene data show CDR1 as SGHNT and CDR2 as YYREEE (reference sequence). Germline trimming cut 0 bases from V and 1 base from J; bases unmatched to any gene: 5. CDR3 DNA: TGTGCCAGCAGCTTGGATGGGACAGGGGGTTGGAACACTGAAGCTTTCTTT. This codes for CASSLDGTGGWNTEAFF.

The V and J genes are TRBV18 and TRBJ2-2, with 12 bases that match TRBD2. Germline CDR1 and CDR2: KGHSH and LQKENI. The CDR3 is made up of 16 amino acids. Unmatched junction bases numbered 5, after V lost 4 bases and J lost 5 bases. The DNA for the CDR3 is TGTGCCAGCTCACAGACTAGCGGGAGTTATACCGGGGAGCTGTTTTTT. Translated: CASSQTSGSYTGELFF.

The count of this clone is one. V is TRBV29-1 and J is TRBJ2-1; 12 bases fit TRBD2. This CDR3 comprises 13 residues. Germline V gene sequence: CDR1 SQVTM, CDR2 ANQGSEA. Trimming cost V 7 bases and J 10 bases; bases outside gene matches: 8. As DNA, the CDR3 is TGCAGCGCCACGGGACTAGCGGGCTTCGAGCAGTTCTTC. Its protein product is CSATGLAGFEQFF.

The chain combines TRBV19 with TRBJ2-6; D might be TRBD2 (6 bases). Germline CDR1 and CDR2: LNHDA and SQIVND (reference sequence). CDR3 length equals 16 residues. Trimming cost V 0 bases and J 3 bases, with 9 bases left between them. DNA for the CDR3: TGTGCCAGTAGTATAGATGAGGGAGGTGGGGCCAACGTCCTGACTTTC. Amino acids: CASSIDEGGGANVLTF.

The chain links TRBV5-1 to TRBJ2-3; 7 nucleotides match TRBD1. V was clipped by 0 bases and J by 5 bases; unmatched bases: 3. The CDR3 totals 14 residues. From germline, CDR1 is SGHRS and CDR2 YFSETQ. The chain's CDR3 is CASSLAGGGDTQYF. The CDR3 coding sequence is TGCGCCAGCAGCTTGGCAGGGGGTGGAGATACGCAGTATTTT.

This sequence joins TRBV7-9 and TRBJ1-1; 8 positions match TRBD1. Germline trimming cut 7 bases from V and 5 bases from J; bases unmatched to any gene: 6. This CDR3 is built from 13 residues. Germline V gene sequence: CDR1 SEHNR, CDR2 FQNEAQ (reference sequence). In DNA, the CDR3 is TGTGCCAGCACCGACACAGGGGGGACTGAAGCTTTCTTT. Its translation is CASTDTGGTEAFF.

The chain is built from TRBV7-9 and TRBJ1-2; possibly TRBD1 for D (6 bases). This CDR3 is built from 13 residues. Trimming pared 3 bases from V and 8 bases from J, leaving 13 bases between. The V gene's germline CDR1 is SEHNR and CDR2 FQNEAQ (reference sequence). CDR3 region: CASSFGQGLGYTF. The CDR3 DNA sequence: TGTGCCAGCAGCTTTGGGCAGGGGTTAGGCTACACCTTC.

This rearrangement joins TRBV19 to TRBJ1-2; 9 positions match TRBD1. V dropped 7 bases and J dropped 10; count of bases not matched to a gene: 13. Germline V gene data show CDR1 as LNHDA and CDR2 as SQIVND (reference sequence). The CDR3 runs to 14 residues. The CDR3 nucleotides read TGTGCCAGTACCAACCGGGACAGGGAAGTCGACTACACCTTC. It yields the protein CASTNRDREVDYTF.

This clone was detected only once. The chain couples TRBV28 to TRBJ1-2, with a weak D call TRBD1 (6 bases). V was shortened by 8 bases and J by 3 bases, with 16 bases between the two germline ends. There are 14 residues in the CDR3. Germline values: CDR1 MDHEN, CDR2 SYDVKM. CDR3: CASQEQGLYYGYTF. The CDR3 DNA reads as TGTGCCAGCCAGGAGCAGGGGCTGTACTATGGCTACACCTTC.

The rearrangement uses TRBV11-2 and TRBJ1-2; 11 bases map to TRBD1. Germline V lookup: CDR1 SGHAT, CDR2 FQNNGV. CDR3 length equals 17 residues. Losses at the gene ends were 3 bases for V and 8 bases for J; bases not matched to a gene: 14. The CDR3 sequence: CASSFTTGQGAGKGYTF. The CDR3 DNA reads as TGTGCCAGCAGCTTCACTACTGGACAGGGGGCGGGGAAGGGCTACACCTTC.

The V gene is TRBV29-1, the J gene TRBJ1-2; TRBD1 matches 7 bases. Germline assignment: CDR1 SQVTM and CDR2 ANQGSEA. V lost 5 bases, J lost 8 bases, and 14 bases stayed unmatched. This CDR3 region has 14 residues. The chain's CDR3 is CSVKPHTGVEGYTF. The CDR3 nucleotides are TGCAGCGTTAAACCTCACACAGGGGTAGAGGGCTACACCTTC.

V gene TRBV9 combines with J gene TRBJ2-1; D may be TRBD2 (5 bases). The germline CDR1 and CDR2 sequences are SGDLS and YYNGEE. V was trimmed by 3 bases and J by 0 bases, leaving 13 bases between them. This CDR3 spans 16 amino acids. The CDR3 protein is CASSEAAYLSYNEQFF. CDR3 DNA sequence: TGTGCCAGCAGCGAAGCGGCCTACCTCTCCTACAATGAGCAGTTCTTC.

The chain couples TRBV19 to TRBJ1-1; tentative D call: TRBD1 (5 bases). Germline assignment: CDR1 LNHDA and CDR2 SQIVND (reference sequence). The V gene lost 6 bases and the J gene lost 4 bases, with 15 bases spanning the gap. This CDR3 region has 14 residues. The CDR3 DNA follows: TGTGCCAGTAGCACCCGGGGGATGTCCACTGAAGCTTTCTTT. Its protein is CASSTRGMSTEAFF. The whole variable domain, filled in from reference TRBV19 and TRBJ1-1, reads DGGITQSPKYLFRKEGQNVTLSCEQNLNHDAMYWYRQDPGQGLRLIYYSQIVNDFQKGDIAEGYSVSREKKESFPLTVTSAQKNPTAFYLCASSTRGMSTEAFFGQGTRLTVV.

This rearrangement joins TRBV7-2 to TRBJ1-6; the match to TRBD1 covers 11 bases. This CDR3 spans 16 amino acids. CDR1 and CDR2 (germline): SGHTA, FQGNSA. V shed 4 bases and J 7 bases; nucleotides not matched to a gene: 6. Here the CDR3 DNA reads TGTGCCAGCAGCTCCCGGACAGGGGGCGCGAATTCACCCCTCCACTTT. This encodes CASSSRTGGANSPLHF.

DNA for the CDR3: TGTGCCAGCTCACCACAGGAGGGACTGCCCTCTGGAAACACCATATATTTT. This codes for CASSPQEGLPSGNTIYF. The J gene is TRBJ1-3, the V gene TRBV18, with D possibly TRBD1 on 5 matching bases. The V end was cut by 1 base, the J end by 0 bases, with 13 bases between. This CDR3 region has 17 residues. Germline loops: CDR1 KGHSH, CDR2 LQKENI.

This clone has a single count. The chain employs TRBV23-1 and TRBJ2-3; D perhaps matches TRBD1 (5 bases). TRBV23-1 is noted as an ORF with a role that remains uncertain. Trimming pared 0 bases from V and 2 bases from J, leaving 18 bases between. CDR3 length: 18 amino acids. The CDR3 DNA sequence: TGCGCCAGCAGTCAATCGGGGCCCAGGCTTCCCCCCACAGATACGCAGTATTTT. It translates to CASSQSGPRLPPTDTQYF.